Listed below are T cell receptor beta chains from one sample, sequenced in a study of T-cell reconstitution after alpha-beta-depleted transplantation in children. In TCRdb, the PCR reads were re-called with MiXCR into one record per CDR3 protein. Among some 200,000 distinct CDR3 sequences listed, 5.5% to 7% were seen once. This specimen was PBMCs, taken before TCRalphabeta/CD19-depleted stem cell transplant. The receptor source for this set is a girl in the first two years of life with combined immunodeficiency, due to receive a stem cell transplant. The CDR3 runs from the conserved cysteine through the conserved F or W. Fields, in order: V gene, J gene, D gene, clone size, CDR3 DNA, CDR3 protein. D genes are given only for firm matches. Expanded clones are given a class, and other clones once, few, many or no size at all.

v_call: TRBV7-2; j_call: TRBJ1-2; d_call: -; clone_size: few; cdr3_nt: TGTGCCAGCAGCTCACTTACAGGGTCGGGCTATGGCTACACCTTC; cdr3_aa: CASSSLTGSGYGYTF
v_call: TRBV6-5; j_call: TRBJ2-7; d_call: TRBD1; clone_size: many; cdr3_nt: TGTGCCAGCAGTTACTCGGGTACAACTGGGACAGGGGTCTCCTACGAGCAGTACTTC; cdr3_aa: CASSYSGTTGTGVSYEQYF
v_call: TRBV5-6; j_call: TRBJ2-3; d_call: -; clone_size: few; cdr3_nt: TGTGCCAGCAGCTCGGATAGTACCCCTAGCACAGATACGCAGTATTTT; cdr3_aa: CASSSDSTPSTDTQYF
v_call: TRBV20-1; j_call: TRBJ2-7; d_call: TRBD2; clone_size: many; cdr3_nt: TGCAGTGCTAGAGATACCCGGGAGGGCCTCGAGCAGTACTTC; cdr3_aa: CSARDTREGLEQYF
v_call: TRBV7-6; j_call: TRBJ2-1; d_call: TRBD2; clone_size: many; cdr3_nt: TGTGCCAGCAGCTTAGCGGGGGGGATCCCCAATGAGCAGTTCTTC; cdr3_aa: CASSLAGGIPNEQFF
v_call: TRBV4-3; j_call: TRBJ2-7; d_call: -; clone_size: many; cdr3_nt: TGCGCCAGCAGCCAACACCACCGAGGCCCCGAGCAGTACTTC; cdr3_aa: CASSQHHRGPEQYF
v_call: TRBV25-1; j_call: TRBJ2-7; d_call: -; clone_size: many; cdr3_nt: TGTGCCAGCAGTGAATATTTTCCAGGACAGAGATACTACGAGCAGTACTTC; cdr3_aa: CASSEYFPGQRYYEQYF
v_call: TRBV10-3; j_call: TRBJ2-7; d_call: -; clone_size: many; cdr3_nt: TGTGCCATCGGGGACGGTATCTCCTACGAGCAGTACTTC; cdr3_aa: CAIGDGISYEQYF
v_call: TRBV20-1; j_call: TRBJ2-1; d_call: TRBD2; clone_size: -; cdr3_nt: TGCAGTGCCCCCCAAGGGCTGGCTAGCGGACGGTACAATGAGCAGTTCTTC; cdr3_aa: CSAPQGLASGRYNEQFF
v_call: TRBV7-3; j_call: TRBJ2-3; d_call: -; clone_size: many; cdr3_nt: TGTGCCAGCAGCCCGACTGCCACAGATACGCAGTATTTT; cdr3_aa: CASSPTATDTQYF
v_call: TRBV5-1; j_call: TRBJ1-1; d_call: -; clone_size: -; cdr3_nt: TGCGCCAGCAGCCGGTCGACAGGAGGGAACACTGAAGCTTTCTTT; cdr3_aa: CASSRSTGGNTEAFF
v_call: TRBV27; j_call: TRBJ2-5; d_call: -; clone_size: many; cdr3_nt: TGTGCCAGCAGTTTAAAGACAGGCCTACAAGAGACCCAGTACTTC; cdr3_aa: CASSLKTGLQETQYF
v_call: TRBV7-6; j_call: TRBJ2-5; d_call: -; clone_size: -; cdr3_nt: TGTGCCAGCAGCTCCCCAAAAATGAGGACACGGCCAGAAGAGACCCAGTACTTC; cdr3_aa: CASSSPKMRTRPEETQYF
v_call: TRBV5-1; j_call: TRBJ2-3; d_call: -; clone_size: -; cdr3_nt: TGCGCCAGCAGCTTCCAGAGCGGCACAGATACGCAGTATTTT; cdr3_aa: CASSFQSGTDTQYF
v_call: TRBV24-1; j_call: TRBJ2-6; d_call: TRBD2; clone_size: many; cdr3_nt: TGTGCCACCAGCCCCGGGAGGGGCCTGACTTTC; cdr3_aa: CATSPGRGLTF
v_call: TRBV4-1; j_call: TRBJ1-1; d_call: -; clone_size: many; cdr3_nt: TGCGCCAGCAGCCAAGATCGGGGAACTGAAGCTTTCTTT; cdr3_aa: CASSQDRGTEAFF
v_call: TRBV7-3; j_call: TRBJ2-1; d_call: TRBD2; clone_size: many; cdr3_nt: TGTGCCAGCAGCTCCTGGGGGGGTGAGCAGTTCTTC; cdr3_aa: CASSSWGGEQFF
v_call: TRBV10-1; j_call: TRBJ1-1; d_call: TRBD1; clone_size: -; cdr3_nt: TGCGCCAGCAGTGCAGGCAGGGGGGAGAACACTGAAGCTTTCTTT; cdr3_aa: CASSAGRGENTEAFF
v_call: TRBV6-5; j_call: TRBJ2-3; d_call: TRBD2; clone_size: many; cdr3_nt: TGTGCCAGCAGTTTGACTAGCGGGAGGCCCCTCCTTAGCACAGATACGCAGTATTTT; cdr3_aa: CASSLTSGRPLLSTDTQYF
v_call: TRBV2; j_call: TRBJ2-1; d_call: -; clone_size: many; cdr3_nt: TGTGCCACCCCAGGGGGGACTAGTTGGAATGAGCAGTTCTTC; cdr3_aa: CATPGGTSWNEQFF
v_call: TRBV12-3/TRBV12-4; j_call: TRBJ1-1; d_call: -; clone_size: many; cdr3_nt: TGTGCCAGCAGTTCCGAAGCTTTCTTT; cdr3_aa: CASSSEAFF
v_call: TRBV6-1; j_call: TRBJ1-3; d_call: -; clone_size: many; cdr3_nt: TGTGCCAGCGGCCCAATTGCGACTGGAAACACCATATATTTT; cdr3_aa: CASGPIATGNTIYF
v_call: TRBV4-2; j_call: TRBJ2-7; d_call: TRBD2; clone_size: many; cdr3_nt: TGTGCCAGCAGCCCCGGACTAGCGGGAGGGATTAGTTACGAGCAGTACTTC; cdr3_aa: CASSPGLAGGISYEQYF
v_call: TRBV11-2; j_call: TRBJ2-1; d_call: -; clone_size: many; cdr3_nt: TGTGCCAGCAGCTTAAATCCTAGCTCCTACAATGAGCAGTTCTTC; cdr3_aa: CASSLNPSSYNEQFF
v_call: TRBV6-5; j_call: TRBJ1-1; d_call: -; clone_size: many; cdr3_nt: TGTGCCAGCAGTTACTCCGGAGGAACTGAAGCTTTCTTT; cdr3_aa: CASSYSGGTEAFF
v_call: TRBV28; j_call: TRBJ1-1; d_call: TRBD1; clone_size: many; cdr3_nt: TGTGCCAGCAGTCTTGTCCCAGGGGGCATTCGGGCTGAAGCTTTCTTT; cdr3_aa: CASSLVPGGIRAEAFF
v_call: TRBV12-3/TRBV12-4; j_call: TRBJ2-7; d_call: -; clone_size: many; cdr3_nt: TGTGCCAGCAGTTTGGGCTCCGGGACTCTGTTCATCTACGAGCAGTACTTC; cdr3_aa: CASSLGSGTLFIYEQYF
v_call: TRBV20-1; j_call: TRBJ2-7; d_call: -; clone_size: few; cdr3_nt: TGCAGTGCTAGTATCGGAGTGGCCGGGAGCGACGAGCAGTACTTC; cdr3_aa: CSASIGVAGSDEQYF
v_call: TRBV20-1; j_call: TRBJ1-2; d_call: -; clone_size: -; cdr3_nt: TGCAGTGCTAGAGCCCTATCTGGCTACACCTTC; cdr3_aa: CSARALSGYTF
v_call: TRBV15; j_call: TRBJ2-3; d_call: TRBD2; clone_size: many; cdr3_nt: TGTGCCACCAGCAGACAAGCGGGGGGCCTCACAGATACGCAGTATTTT; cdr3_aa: CATSRQAGGLTDTQYF
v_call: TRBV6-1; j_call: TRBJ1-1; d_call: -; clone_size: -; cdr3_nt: TGTGCCAGCAAACAGGGAAGCACTGAAGCTTTCTTT; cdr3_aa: CASKQGSTEAFF
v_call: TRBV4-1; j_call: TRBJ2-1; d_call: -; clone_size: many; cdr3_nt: TGCGCCAGCAGCCAAGAAGATGAGCAGTTCTTC; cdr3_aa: CASSQEDEQFF
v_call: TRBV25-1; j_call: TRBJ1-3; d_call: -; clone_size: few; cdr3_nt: TGTGCCAGCATTGGTTACACCCGCTCTGGAAACACCATATATTTT; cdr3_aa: CASIGYTRSGNTIYF
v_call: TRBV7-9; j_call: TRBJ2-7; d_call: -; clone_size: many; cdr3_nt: TGTGCCAGCAGCTCCAAGGGATTCTACGAGCAGTACTTC; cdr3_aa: CASSSKGFYEQYF
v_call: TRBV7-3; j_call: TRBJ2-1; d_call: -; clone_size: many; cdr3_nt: TGTGCCAGCAGCTCAAATGCCCATGAGCAGTTCTTC; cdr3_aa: CASSSNAHEQFF
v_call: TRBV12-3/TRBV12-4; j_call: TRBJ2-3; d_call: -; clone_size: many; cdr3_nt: TGTGCCAGCAGTTTCCCGTACTCAGATACGCAGTATTTT; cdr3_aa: CASSFPYSDTQYF
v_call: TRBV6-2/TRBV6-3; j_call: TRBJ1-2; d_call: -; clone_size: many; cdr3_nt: TGTGCCAGCAGTTACTCTGAGGGAATTGGCTACACCTTC; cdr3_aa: CASSYSEGIGYTF
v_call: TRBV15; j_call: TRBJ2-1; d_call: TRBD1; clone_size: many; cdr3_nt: TGTGCCACCAGCAGAGATGGTAGGACAGGGGAAGTGAATGAGCAGTTCTTC; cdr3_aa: CATSRDGRTGEVNEQFF
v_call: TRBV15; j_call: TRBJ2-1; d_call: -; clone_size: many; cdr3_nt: TGTGCCACCAGCAGGACTAGCTACAATGAGCAGTTCTTC; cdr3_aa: CATSRTSYNEQFF
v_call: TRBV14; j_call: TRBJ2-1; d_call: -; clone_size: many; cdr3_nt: TGTGCCAGCAGCCCCCACCCAACCAAATACAATGAGCAGTTCTTC; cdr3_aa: CASSPHPTKYNEQFF
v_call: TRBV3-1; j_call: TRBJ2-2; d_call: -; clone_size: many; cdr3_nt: TGTGCCAGCAACGGAAACACCGGGGAGCTGTTTTTT; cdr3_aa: CASNGNTGELFF
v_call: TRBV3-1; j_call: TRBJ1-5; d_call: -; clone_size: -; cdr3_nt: TGTGCCAGCAGCCAAGATGGGGCAGGTTATAGCAATCAGCCCCAGCATTTT; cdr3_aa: CASSQDGAGYSNQPQHF
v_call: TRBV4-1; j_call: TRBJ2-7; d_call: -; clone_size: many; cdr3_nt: TGCGCCAGCAGCCAGTGGGGGCACGAGCAGTACTTC; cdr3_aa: CASSQWGHEQYF
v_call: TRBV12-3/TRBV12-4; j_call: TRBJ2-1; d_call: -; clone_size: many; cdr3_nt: TGTGCCAGCAGTTTAGCGGGAAGGGGTGAGCAGTTCTTC; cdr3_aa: CASSLAGRGEQFF
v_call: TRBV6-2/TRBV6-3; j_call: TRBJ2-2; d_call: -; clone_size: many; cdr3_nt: TGTGCCAGCATAACCACAGGGAACACCGGGGAGCTGTTTTTT; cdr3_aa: CASITTGNTGELFF
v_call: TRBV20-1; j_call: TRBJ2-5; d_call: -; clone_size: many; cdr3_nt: TGCAGTGCTAGAGATCGGGGCCAAGAGACCCAGTACTTC; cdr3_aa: CSARDRGQETQYF
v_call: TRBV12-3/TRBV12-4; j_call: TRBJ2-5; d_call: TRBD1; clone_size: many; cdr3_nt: TGTGCCAGCAGTATAACAGGGGCCACAGGGGAGACCCAGTACTTC; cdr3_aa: CASSITGATGETQYF
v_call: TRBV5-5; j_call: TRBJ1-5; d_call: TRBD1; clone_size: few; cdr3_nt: TGTGCCAGCAGGTTGACAGGGGGGACTAGCAATCAGCCCCAGCATTTT; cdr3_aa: CASRLTGGTSNQPQHF
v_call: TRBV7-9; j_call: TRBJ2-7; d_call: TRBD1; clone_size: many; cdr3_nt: TGTGCCAGCAGCTTAGTAGGGGGCGGCTACGAGCAGTACTTC; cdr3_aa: CASSLVGGGYEQYF
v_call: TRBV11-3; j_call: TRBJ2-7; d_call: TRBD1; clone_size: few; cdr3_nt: TGTGCCAGCAGCTTACCGGGACAGGGCATCTACGAGCAGTACTTC; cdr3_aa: CASSLPGQGIYEQYF
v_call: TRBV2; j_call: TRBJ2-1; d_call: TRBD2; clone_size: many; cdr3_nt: TGTGCCAGCAGCCCTACTAGCGGGAATTGGAATGAGCAGTTCTTC; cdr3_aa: CASSPTSGNWNEQFF
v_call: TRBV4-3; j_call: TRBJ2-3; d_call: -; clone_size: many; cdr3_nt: TGCGCCAGCAGCCAAGACAGGGGACTCACAGATACGCAGTATTTT; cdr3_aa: CASSQDRGLTDTQYF
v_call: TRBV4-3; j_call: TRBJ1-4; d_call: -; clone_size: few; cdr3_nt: TGCGCCAGCAGCCAAGCCAGGGCCGAAAAACTGTTTTTT; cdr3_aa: CASSQARAEKLFF